This TCR beta chain was identified in a study of blood T cell repertoires in COVID-19. Overall study: Samples representing acute and convalescent COVID-19 were sourced from the United States, Italy and Spain. T cells, B-cell-depleted T cells, or PBMCs supplied cDNA or gDNA.

The V and J ends lost 11 bases and 3 bases, in that order; junction bases with no gene match: 10. CDR1 is LNHDA, CDR2 SQIVND, per germline (reference sequence). The CDR3 extends over 15 amino acids. The authors' processing: Estimated nucleated cell counts came from reference gene primer amplification. Produced via immunoSEQ multiplex PCR; TCRdb's table is partial and in-frame only. The DNA gave D and trimming, while V, J and clone size come from that table. The sample contains about 200,000 clones, roughly 85% of which appear only once. The chain carries TRBV19 and TRBJ2-1; 10 nucleotides agree with TRBD1. The receptor was isolated from a woman between 40 and 55 years old with active or convalescent COVID-19. The source material was peripheral blood. The CDR3 protein is CAGRRDRGDYNEQFF. For the CDR3, the DNA is TGTGCCGGGAGACGGGACAGGGGCGACTACAATGAGCAGTTCTTC.